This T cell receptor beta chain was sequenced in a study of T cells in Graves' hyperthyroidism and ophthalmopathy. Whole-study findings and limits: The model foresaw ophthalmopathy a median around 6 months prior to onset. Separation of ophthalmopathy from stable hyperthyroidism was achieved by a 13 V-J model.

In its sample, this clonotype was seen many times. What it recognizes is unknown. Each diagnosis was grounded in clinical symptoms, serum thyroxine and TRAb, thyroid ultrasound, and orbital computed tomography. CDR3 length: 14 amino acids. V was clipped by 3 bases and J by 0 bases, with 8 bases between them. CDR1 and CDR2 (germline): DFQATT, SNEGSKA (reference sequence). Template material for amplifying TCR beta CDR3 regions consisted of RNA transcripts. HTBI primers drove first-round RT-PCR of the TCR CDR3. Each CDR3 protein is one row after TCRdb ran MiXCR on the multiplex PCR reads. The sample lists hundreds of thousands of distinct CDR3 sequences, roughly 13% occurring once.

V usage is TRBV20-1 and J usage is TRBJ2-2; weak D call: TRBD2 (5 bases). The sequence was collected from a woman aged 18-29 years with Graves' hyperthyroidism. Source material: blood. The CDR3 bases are TGCAGTGCTAGCGGACTGGCGAACACCGGGGAGCTGTTTTTT. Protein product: CSASGLANTGELFF.